This T cell receptor beta chain is drawn from a study of shared clonotypes between healthy human individuals (dated by TCRdb to the early 2020s). In terms of the full investigation: A few men and two women, aged 18 to 49 years, made up the cohort. For each donor, CD4 naive and CD4 memory were each given three plates, CD8 naive was given two plates, and CD8 memory was given one plate. Blood TCR repertoires of about 5 healthy adults were deeply sequenced to estimate repertoire size and the extent of clonotype sharing between individuals. To increase sequencing depth and limit assay-specific biases, TCR repertoire library preparation and sequencing were carried out by different laboratories using diverse techniques. Leukapheresis yielded between about 0.94 and 9.5 billion PBMCs per donor.

The germline V end is reduced by 6 bases and the J end by 2 bases; junction bases left unmatched: 7. From cysteine to phenylalanine, the CDR3 is 14 amino acids long. The retained sequence is limited to the CDR3, 42 bases, with the frame set at the first base. CDR1 and CDR2 (MRHNA, SNTAGT) derive from the germline V gene. Donors were healthy HIV-negative adults with no recently reported acute infections or vaccinations. All donors were Caucasian adults living in Nashville, Tennessee, USA. CD4+ T cells were enriched by magnetic negative selection; naive cells were then positively selected on CD45RA, and the negative fraction formed the memory subset. Blood was obtained by leukapheresis, after which PBMCs were separated by Ficoll-Histopaque density gradient centrifugation and cryopreserved in liquid nitrogen vapor phase. Analytical flow cytometry was used to check the purity and quantity of every magnetically sorted T cell population. From each sorted fraction, genomic DNA was isolated and quantified by UV absorbance on a Nanodrop 2000c.

The paper as a whole reports these results and caveats: Larger estimated clonotype richness was generally found for naive subsets than for memory subsets. Sampling was restricted to blood, and TCR repertoires in tissues likely differ from the TCR repertoires found in blood. Higher generation probabilities were observed for clonotypes shared by all four sorted-subset donors than for non-shared clonotypes. The small number of donors limited the genetic and exposure-history diversity represented. About 4.5% of naive CD4, 3% to 3.5% of naive CD8, approximately 2% of memory CD4, and about 0.4% of memory CD8 clonotypes were shared across four donors. Pairwise subsampling indicated that sequencing depth was expected to affect the degree of clonotype sharing among donors. Incomplete sequencing was indicated by rarefaction of sorted-subset datasets, despite the large sequencing depth.

As for this clone: Its binding antigen is unknown. No per-base quality is available; no much larger clone lies one base away.

Using the deep immunoSEQ assay, TCR CDR3 regions were amplified from genomic DNA by multiplex PCR. Extracted genomic DNA from each cell subset was distributed evenly across all wells of several immunoSEQ 96-well plates, and each plate was treated as a replicate. For sorted subsets, each replicate PCR was loaded with 200 ng genomic DNA, equivalent to 30,000 or so T cell genomes. Purified libraries were quantified with a Qubit 3.0 fluorometer, sized on a Bioanalyzer 2100, and re-quantified with the KAPA Library Quantification kit. Every immunoSEQ 96-well plate was sequenced on a dedicated single-read 150-cycle Illumina NextSeq 550 flow cell. Regarding the original processing steps: Because only junctional sequences without quality scores were contained in the immunoSEQ output, filtering matching that applied to full-length reads could not be performed. Sequences were annotated with PyIR, a Python wrapper for IgBLAST v1.9, using IMGT germline references to assign V/J genes and CDR3. Any read was removed if the V/J assignment was weak (E-value above 1e-6), the CDR3 was missing, or the read contained stop codons, out-of-frame junctions, or ambiguous translated residues. V3J clonotypes were defined as sequences sharing the same inferred V gene, J gene, and CDR3 amino acid sequence. Percentage overlap between repertoires was calculated by dividing the number of shared unique clonotypes by the size of the smaller repertoire. RTK rarefaction, the Chao1 estimator, and Recon v2.1 estimates of unobserved clonotypes were used to assess repertoire richness. OLGA was used to compute generation probabilities for all TCRbeta clonotypes that the gDNA method yielded from four donors. TCRdb holds this immuneACCESS table with in-frame rearrangements only. Some clones are missing; in checked studies, unresolved V genes explain under half, and the rest has no known cause. The V and J calls and clone size were taken over from that table, and D and trimming were inferred from the DNA. The sample has about 680,000 clones on record, roughly 70% of them singletons. In total, the top ten clones hold about 1.7% of the sample.

The sequencing sample was made of memory CD4+ T cells sorted from blood. The cell subset or site label, read with the paper, signifies: CD45RA-negative fraction. The chain is made from TRBV6-4 and TRBJ2-7; 7 central bases correspond to TRBD1. This receptor was taken from a young woman in good health. The nucleotide sequence is given as TGTGCCAGCAGAGCCGGGACAGTTACCTACGAGCAGTACTTC. Translation gives CASRAGTVTYEQYF.